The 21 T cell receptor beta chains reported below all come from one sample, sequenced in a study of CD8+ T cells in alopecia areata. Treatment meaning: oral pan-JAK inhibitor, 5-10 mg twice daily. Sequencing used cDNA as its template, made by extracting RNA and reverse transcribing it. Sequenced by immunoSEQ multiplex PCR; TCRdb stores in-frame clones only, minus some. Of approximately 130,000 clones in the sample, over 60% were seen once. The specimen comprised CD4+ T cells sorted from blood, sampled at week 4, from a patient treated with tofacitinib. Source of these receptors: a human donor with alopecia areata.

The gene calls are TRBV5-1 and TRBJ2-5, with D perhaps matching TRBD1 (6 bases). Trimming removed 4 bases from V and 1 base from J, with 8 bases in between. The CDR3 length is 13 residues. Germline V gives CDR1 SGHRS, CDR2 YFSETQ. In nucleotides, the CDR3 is TGCGCCAGCAGCACGACAGGCCAAGAGACCCAGTACTTC. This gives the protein CASSTTGQETQYF. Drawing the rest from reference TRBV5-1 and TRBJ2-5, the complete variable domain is KAGVTQTPRYLIKTRGQQVTLSCSPISGHRSVSWYQQTPGQGLQFLFEYFSETQRNKGNFPGRFSGRQFSNSRSEMNVSTLELGDSALYLCASSTTGQETQYFGPGTRLLVL.

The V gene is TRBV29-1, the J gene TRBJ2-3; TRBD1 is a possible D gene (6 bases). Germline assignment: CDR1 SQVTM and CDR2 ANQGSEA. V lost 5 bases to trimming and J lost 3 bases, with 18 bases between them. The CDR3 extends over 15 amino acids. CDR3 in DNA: TGCAGCGTTCTGAATCCTGCCCAGGGGACAGATACGCAGTATTTT. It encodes CSVLNPAQGTDTQYF.

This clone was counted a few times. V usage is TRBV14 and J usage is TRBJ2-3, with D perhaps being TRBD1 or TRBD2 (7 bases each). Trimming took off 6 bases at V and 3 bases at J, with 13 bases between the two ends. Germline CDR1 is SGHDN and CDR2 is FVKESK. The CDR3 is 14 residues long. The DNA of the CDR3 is TGTGCCAGCAGTTCCCAGGGGGGGACAGATACGCAGTATTTT. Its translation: CASSSQGGTDTQYF.

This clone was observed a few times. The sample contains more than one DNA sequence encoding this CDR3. CDR3 region: CASSFQETQYF. The CDR3 coding sequence is TGTGCCAGCAGCTTCCAAGAGACCCAGTACTTC. The gene calls are TRBV5-6 and TRBJ2-5; D is unresolved. Trimming shortened V by 2 bases and J by 1 base, and 0 bases separated the two germline ends. The CDR3 is 11 amino acids. Germline V gives CDR1 SGHDT, CDR2 YYEEEE.

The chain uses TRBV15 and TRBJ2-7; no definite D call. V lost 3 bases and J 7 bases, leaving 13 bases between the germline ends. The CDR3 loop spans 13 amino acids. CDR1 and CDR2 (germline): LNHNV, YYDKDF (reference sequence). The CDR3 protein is CATSREDAGEQYF. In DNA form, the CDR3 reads TGTGCCACCAGCAGGGAAGACGCCGGAGAGCAGTACTTC.

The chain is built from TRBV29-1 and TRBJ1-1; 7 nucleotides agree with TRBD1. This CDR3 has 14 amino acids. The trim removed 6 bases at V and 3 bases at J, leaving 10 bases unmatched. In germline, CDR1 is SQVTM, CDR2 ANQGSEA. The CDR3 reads CSVARDSADTEAFF. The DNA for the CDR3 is TGCAGCGTGGCAAGGGACAGCGCTGACACTGAAGCTTTCTTT.

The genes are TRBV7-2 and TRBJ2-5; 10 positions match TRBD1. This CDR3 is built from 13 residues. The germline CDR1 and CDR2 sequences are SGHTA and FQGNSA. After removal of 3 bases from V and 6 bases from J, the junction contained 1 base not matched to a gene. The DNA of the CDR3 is TGTGCCAGCAGCTTTGACAGGGGGCAGACCCAGTACTTC. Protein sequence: CASSFDRGQTQYF.

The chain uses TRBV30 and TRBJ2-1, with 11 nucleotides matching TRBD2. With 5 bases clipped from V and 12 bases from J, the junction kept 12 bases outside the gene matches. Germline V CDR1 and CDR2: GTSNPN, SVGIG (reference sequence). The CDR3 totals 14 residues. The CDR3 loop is CAWSLSTSGIGQFF. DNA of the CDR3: TGTGCCTGGTCCCTTTCGACTAGCGGGATTGGGCAGTTCTTC.

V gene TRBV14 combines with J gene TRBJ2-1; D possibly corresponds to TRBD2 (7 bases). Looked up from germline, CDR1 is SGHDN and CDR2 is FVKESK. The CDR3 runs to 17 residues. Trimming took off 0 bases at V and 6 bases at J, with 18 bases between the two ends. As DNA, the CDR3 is TGTGCCAGCAGCCAAGATGAACGGGGGGCCTGGCTCAATGAGCAGTTCTTC. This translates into CASSQDERGAWLNEQFF. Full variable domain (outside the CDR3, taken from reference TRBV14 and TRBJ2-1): EAGVTQFPSHSVIEKGQTVTLRCDPISGHDNLYWYRRVMGKEIKFLLHFVKESKQDESGMPNNRFLAERTGGTYSTLKVQPAELEDSGVYFCASSQDERGAWLNEQFFGPGTRLTVL.

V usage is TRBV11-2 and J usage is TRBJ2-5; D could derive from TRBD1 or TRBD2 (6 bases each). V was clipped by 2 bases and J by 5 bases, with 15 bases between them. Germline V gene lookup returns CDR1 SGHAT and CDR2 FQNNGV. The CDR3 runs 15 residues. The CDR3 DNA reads TGTGCCAGCAGCTTAACTGGGGGGCGAGGGGAGACCCAGTACTTC. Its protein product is CASSLTGGRGETQYF.

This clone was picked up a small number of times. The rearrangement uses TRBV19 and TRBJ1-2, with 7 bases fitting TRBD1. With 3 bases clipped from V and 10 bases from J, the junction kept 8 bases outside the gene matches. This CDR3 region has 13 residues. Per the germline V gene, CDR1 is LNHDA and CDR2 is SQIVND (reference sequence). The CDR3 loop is CASSIAEGADYTF. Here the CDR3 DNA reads TGTGCCAGTAGTATTGCGGAGGGGGCTGACTACACCTTC.

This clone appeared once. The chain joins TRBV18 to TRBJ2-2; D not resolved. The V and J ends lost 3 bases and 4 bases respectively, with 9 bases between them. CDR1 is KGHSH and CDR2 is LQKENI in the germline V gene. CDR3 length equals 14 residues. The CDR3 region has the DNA TGTGCCAGCTCACCCTCTACCCGCACCGGGGAGCTGTTTTTT. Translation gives CASSPSTRTGELFF.

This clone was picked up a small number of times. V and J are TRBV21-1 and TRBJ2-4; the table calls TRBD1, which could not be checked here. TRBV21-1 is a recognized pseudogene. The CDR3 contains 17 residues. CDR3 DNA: TGTGCCAGCCACGCCCGGGGGAGGACAGGGAAGGAGTGCATTCAGTACTTC. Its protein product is CASHARGRTGKECIQYF.

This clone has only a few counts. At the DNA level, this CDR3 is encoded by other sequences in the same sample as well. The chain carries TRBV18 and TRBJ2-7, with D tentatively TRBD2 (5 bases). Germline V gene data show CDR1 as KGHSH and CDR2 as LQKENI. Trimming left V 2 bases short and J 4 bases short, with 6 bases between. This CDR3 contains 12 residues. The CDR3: CASSPEGYEQYF. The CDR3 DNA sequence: TGTGCCAGCTCACCAGAGGGATACGAGCAGTACTTC.

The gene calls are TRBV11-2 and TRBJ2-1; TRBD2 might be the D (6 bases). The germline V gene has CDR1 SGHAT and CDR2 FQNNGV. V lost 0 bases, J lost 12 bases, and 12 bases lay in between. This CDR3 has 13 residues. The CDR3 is CASSLDSQGLQFF. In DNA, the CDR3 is TGTGCCAGCAGCTTAGACAGTCAGGGACTGCAGTTCTTC.

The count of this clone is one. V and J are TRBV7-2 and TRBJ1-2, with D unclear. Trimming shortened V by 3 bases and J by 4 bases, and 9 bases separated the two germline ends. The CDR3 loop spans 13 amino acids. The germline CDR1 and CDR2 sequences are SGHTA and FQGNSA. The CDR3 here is CASSFKGSYGYTF. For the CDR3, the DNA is TGTGCCAGCAGCTTTAAGGGTTCCTATGGCTACACCTTC.

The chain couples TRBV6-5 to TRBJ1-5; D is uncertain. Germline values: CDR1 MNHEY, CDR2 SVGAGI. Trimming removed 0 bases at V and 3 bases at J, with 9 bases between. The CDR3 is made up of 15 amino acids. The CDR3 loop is CASSYSVGNNQPQHF. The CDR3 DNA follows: TGTGCCAGCAGTTACTCGGTAGGGAACAATCAGCCCCAGCATTTT.

This CDR3 is CASSLDASGLTDTQYF. The CDR3 DNA follows: TGTGCCAGCAGCTTAGACGCTAGCGGCCTCACAGATACGCAGTATTTT. This rearrangement joins TRBV7-2 to TRBJ2-3, with TRBD2 identical over 7 bases. The CDR3 length is 16 residues. V was pared by 1 base and J by 2 bases, with 6 bases of the junction left unmatched. Germline CDR1 SGHTA, CDR2 FQGNSA. The full variable domain, with the rest looked up from reference TRBV7-2 and TRBJ2-3, is GAGVSQSPSNKVTEKGKDVELRCDPISGHTALYWYRQSLGQGLEFLIYFQGNSAPDKSGLPSDRFSAERTGGSVSTLTIQRTQQEDSAVYLCASSLDASGLTDTQYFGPGTRLTVL.

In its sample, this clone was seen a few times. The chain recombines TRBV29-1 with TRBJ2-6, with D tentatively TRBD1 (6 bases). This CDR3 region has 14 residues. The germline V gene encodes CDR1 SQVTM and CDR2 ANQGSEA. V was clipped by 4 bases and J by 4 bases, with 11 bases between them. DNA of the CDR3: TGCAGCGTTGTTGGGGGCGACGGGGCCAACGTCCTGACTTTC. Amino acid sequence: CSVVGGDGANVLTF.

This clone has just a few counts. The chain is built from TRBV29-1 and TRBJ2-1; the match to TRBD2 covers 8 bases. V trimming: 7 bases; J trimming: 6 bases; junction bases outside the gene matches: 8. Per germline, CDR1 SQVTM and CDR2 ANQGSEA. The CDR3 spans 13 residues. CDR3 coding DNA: TGCAGCGCCGCCGGGGGGGGAAGCAATGAGCAGTTCTTC. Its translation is CSAAGGGSNEQFF.

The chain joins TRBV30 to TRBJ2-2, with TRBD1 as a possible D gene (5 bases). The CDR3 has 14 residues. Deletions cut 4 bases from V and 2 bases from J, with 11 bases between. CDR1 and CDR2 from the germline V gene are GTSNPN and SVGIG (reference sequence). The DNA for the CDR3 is TGTGCCTGGAATGGGGCTTTAAACACCGGGGAGCTGTTTTTT. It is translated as CAWNGALNTGELFF.